This T cell receptor beta chain appears in the sequencing data of a study of cytomegalovirus exposure and HLA in healthy donors. Regarding the study as a whole: Later analysis identified a missense DCLRE1C variant that was linked to TCR beta V- and J-gene trimming.

PCR used 60 Vbeta primers and 13 Jbeta primers. Libraries were prepared by immunoSEQ multiplex PCR; TCRdb keeps only in-frame clonotypes and omits some of them. Its listing shows about 200,000 clones. CDR3 length: 13 residues. V dropped 1 base and J dropped 9 bases, with 7 bases sitting between them. Germline assignment: CDR1 SGHDN and CDR2 FVKESK. A note on this clone: The antigen is unknown.

Sequencing was done on a sample of PBMCs. The receptor was derived from a girl aged 2-10 years in good health and CMV-seropositive. The chain is built from TRBV14 and TRBJ1-6; no clear D. CDR3 nucleotide sequence: TGTGCCAGCAGCCAAGCCTCGGGTTCACCCCTCCACTTT. This encodes CASSQASGSPLHF. The variable domain in full, with the rest retrieved from reference TRBV14 and TRBJ1-6, is EAGVTQFPSHSVIEKGQTVTLRCDPISGHDNLYWYRRVMGKEIKFLLHFVKESKQDESGMPNNRFLAERTGGTYSTLKVQPAELEDSGVYFCASSQASGSPLHFGNGTRLTVT.